This T cell receptor (beta chain) was profiled in a study of blood T cell repertoires in COVID-19. Study-wide context: Samples came from the United States, Italy and Spain, spanning acute and convalescent COVID-19. T cells, B-cell-depleted T cells, or PBMCs provided the cDNA or gDNA that served as material.

Per the authors' pipeline: Reference gene primer amplification gave estimated nucleated cell counts. Using immunoSEQ multiplex PCR, the repertoire was profiled, and TCRdb retains in-frame clones only, with some absent. The V and J calls and clone size are taken from that table; D and trimming were inferred from the DNA. Of about 200,000 clones listed, about 88% are singletons. This CDR3 spans 13 amino acids. The germline V gene encodes CDR1 DFQATT and CDR2 SNEGSKA (reference sequence). Trimming cost V 3 bases and J 5 bases, with 11 bases left between them. Source material: peripheral blood. The receptor comes from a man in his forties with active or convalescent COVID-19. This rearrangement joins TRBV20-1 to TRBJ2-1; perhaps TRBD2 as D (5 bases). The DNA of the CDR3 is TGCAGTGCTAGTTGGTACGGGAACAATGAGCAGTTCTTC. This translates into CSASWYGNNEQFF.